This paragraph reports one T cell receptor (beta chain). Antigen: not known. Profiled with immunoSEQ multiplex PCR; TCRdb holds only in-frame clones, not every one. The sample includes approximately 2.1 million clones, more than 80% of them seen just once. The junction had 14 bases not matched to a gene; V was cut back by 3 bases and J by 9 bases. The CDR3 spans 16 residues. The germline V gene has CDR1 SGHRS and CDR2 YFSETQ. This sample was included in a study of shared clonotypes between healthy human individuals. Study as a whole: Used for every donor were three CD4 naive, three CD4 memory, two CD8 naive and one CD8 memory plate. Findings and caveats of the study: It was observed that roughly 4.8% of naive CD4 clonotypes were shared across four donors. Memory subsets had estimated richness that was generally smaller than that of naive subsets.

This chain uses TRBV5-1 with TRBJ2-7; the match to TRBD2 covers 11 bases. The sample taken for sequencing was naive CD4+ T cells from PBMCs. Subset reported: CD45RA+ positively selected. The origin of this receptor is a young man in good health. Some clones in this sample may be carry-over from other donors' samples. This CDR3 reads CASSSDTSGSGVGQYF. The CDR3 DNA follows: TGCGCCAGCAGCTCCGATACTAGCGGGAGTGGCGTTGGGCAGTACTTC.